This entry concerns a single TCR beta chain. This clone came up once. Its antigen is currently not known. No much larger clonotype is one base removed from it; base qualities were not supplied. These data are taken from a study of OX40 agonist ivuxolimab in advanced cancers. Broadly, across the study: Ivuxolimab was a fully human IgG2 agonistic monoclonal antibody targeting the costimulatory receptor OX40 (CD134). Of the 50 to 55 patients in dose escalation, 19 had hepatocellular carcinoma, around 15 had melanoma, 9 had renal cell carcinoma and 9 had head and neck cancer. The paper reports the monotherapy dose-escalation portion (N of about 50 patients) of the phase I ivuxolimab trial. Peripheral TCRbeta sequencing aimed to test whether ivuxolimab altered TCR sequence diversity and caused clonal T-cell expansion. Patients were allowed to have had prior anti-PD-1, anti-PD-L1 or anti-CTLA-4 therapy, and less than 45% of the dose-escalation patients had previously received checkpoint inhibitors. Partial responses occurred in three dose-escalation patients, of whom one had hepatocellular carcinoma and two had cutaneous melanoma. The dose-escalation cohort was roughly 83% male with a mean age of approximately 59 years, ranging from roughly 23 to 79. Intravenous ivuxolimab was administered to patients every 2 weeks at six dose levels: 0.01, 0.1, 0.3, 1.5, 3 and 10 mg/kg.

Genomic DNA was extracted from sorted cells for sequencing of the TCRbeta CDR3 region. The immunoSEQ Assay was used to sequence the TCRbeta CDR3 regions. TCRdb took over this immuneACCESS table, retaining in-frame rearrangements with V and J assigned. Such tables are incomplete; in checked studies, under half of the missing clones stem from an unresolved V gene, and the remainder is unexplained. The sample table contains 65,000 to 100,000 clones; only one count was recorded for roughly 94% of them. The top ten constitute 8.5% to 10% of the sample. The CDR3 numbers 14 residues from cysteine through phenylalanine. The entry retains the CDR3 DNA only, 42 bases that are in frame from base 1. Taken from the germline V gene (reference sequence), the CDR1 and CDR2 loops are SGHNT and YYREEE. V is pared back by 4 bases and J by 8 bases, with 18 bases lying between the germline termini. General conclusions and limits of the study: Antigen specificity was not determined for the clonally expanded peripheral T cells. Low levels of normalized T-cell clonal expansion were also seen in some patients who did not respond. After ivuxolimab, CD8+ T cells had more expanded clones than CD4+ T cells on average. In the 0.1-3.0 mg/kg groups, partial responders were among the patients with the lowest normalized peripheral clonal expansion, particularly in CD8+ T cells. At doses from 0.1 to 3.0 mg/kg, clonal expansion was seen in both CD4+ and CD8+ blood T cells between baseline and week 6.

Patients with a history of autoimmune disease or receiving systemic immunosuppression were excluded from the trial. Peripheral blood for TCR sequencing was collected from all dose cohorts at baseline, on cycle 4 day 1, and on cycle 7 day 1. The samples were drawn from a first-in-human, open-label, multicenter phase I dose-escalation trial of ivuxolimab. Adults with locally advanced or metastatic melanoma, renal cell carcinoma, hepatocellular carcinoma or head and neck squamous cell carcinoma were enrolled in the trial. Before TCR sequencing, CD4+ T cells and CD8+ T cells were sorted from peripheral blood as separate populations.

The source was CD4+ or CD8+ T cells sorted from blood, collected in a trial of the OX40 agonist ivuxolimab. The TCR was taken from an adult with an advanced solid tumor such as melanoma, head and neck, liver or kidney cancer. The sequence is built from TRBV5-4 and TRBJ1-2, with TRBD1 tentatively as D gene (6 bases match). Here the CDR3 is given as CASSRRDNPWGYTF. The DNA sequence reads TGTGCCAGCAGCCGCCGGGACAATCCCTGGGGCTACACCTTC.